The present entry profiles one TCR beta chain with its context. Germline CDR1 is LNHDA and CDR2 is SQIVND (reference sequence). CDR3 size: 16 residues. V lost 6 bases and J lost 0, with 15 bases in between. Here immunoSEQ multiplex PCR was the method, and the copy in TCRdb shows in-frame clones only, minus some. The table lists 220,000 or so clones, roughly 86% of them singletons, with approximately 2.1% in the top ten. This record comes from a study of blood T cell repertoires in COVID-19. Study as a whole: Researchers got acute and convalescent COVID-19 samples from the United States, Italy and Spain.

The genes are TRBV19 and TRBJ2-1; D is possibly TRBD2 (6 bases). Sequenced material: PBMCs or T cells enriched from blood (not recorded which). The TCR sequence derives from a woman aged 50 to 65 who had recovered from COVID-19. CDR3 loop: CASSGTGGGSYNEQFF. The CDR3 DNA sequence: TGTGCCAGTAGCGGTACTGGGGGAGGCTCCTACAATGAGCAGTTCTTC.